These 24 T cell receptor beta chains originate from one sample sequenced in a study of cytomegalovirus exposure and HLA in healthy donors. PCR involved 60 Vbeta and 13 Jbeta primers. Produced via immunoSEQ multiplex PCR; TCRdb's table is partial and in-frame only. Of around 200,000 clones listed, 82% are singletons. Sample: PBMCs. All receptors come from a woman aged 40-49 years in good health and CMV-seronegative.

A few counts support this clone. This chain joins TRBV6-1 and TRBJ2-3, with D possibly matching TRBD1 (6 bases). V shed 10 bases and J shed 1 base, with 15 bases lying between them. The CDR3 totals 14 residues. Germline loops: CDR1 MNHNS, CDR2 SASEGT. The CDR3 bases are TGTGCCACCCTCAGGGGCGACGGCACAGATACGCAGTATTTT. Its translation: CATLRGDGTDTQYF.

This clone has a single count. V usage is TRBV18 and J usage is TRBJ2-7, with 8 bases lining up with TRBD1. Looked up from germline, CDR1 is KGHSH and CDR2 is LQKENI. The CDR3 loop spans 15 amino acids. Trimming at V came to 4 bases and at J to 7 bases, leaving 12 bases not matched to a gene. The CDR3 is CASSRGQGVAWEQYF. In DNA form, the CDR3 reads TGTGCCAGCTCACGAGGACAGGGCGTAGCCTGGGAGCAGTACTTC. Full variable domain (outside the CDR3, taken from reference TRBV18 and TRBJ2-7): NAGVMQNPRHLVRRRGQEARLRCSPMKGHSHVYWYRQLPEEGLKFMVYLQKENIIDESGMPKERFSAEFPKEGPSILRIQQVVRGDSAAYFCASSRGQGVAWEQYFGPGTRLTVT.

The CDR3 region is CASSLGVRVEGYNEQFF. The CDR3 nucleotides are TGTGCCAGCAGTTTGGGCGTGAGGGTTGAGGGTTACAATGAGCAGTTCTTC. The rearrangement uses TRBV27 and TRBJ2-1; tentative D call: TRBD2 (5 bases). Trimming took off 3 bases at V and 4 bases at J, with 19 bases between the two ends. The CDR3 loop spans 17 amino acids. Germline CDR1 MNHEY, CDR2 SMNVEV (reference sequence).

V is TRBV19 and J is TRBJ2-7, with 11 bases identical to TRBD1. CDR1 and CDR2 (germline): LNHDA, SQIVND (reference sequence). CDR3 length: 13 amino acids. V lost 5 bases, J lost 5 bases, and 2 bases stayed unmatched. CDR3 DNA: TGTGCCAGTAGTTGGACAGGGGGCCACGAGCAGTACTTC. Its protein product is CASSWTGGHEQYF.

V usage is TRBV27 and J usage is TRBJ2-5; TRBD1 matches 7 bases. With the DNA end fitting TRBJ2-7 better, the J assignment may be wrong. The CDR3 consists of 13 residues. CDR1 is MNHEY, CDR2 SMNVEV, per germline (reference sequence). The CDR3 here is CASPSDRTYEQYF. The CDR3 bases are TGTGCCAGCCCATCGGACAGGACCTACGAGCAGTACTTC.

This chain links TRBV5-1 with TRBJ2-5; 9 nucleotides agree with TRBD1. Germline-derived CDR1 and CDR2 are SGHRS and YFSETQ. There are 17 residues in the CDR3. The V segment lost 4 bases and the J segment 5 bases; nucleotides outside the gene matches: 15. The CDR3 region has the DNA TGCGCCAGCAGCCTTACAGGGGGCGCGGAATATTATGAGACCCAGTACTTC. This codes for CASSLTGGAEYYETQYF. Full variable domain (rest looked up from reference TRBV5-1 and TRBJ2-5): KAGVTQTPRYLIKTRGQQVTLSCSPISGHRSVSWYQQTPGQGLQFLFEYFSETQRNKGNFPGRFSGRQFSNSRSEMNVSTLELGDSALYLCASSLTGGAEYYETQYFGPGTRLLVL.

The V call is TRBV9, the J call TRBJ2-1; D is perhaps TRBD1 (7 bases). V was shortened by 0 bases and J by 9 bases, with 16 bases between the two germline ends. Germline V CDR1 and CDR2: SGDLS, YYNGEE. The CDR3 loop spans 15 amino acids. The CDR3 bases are TGTGCCAGCAGCGTAGGGTCCCAGGGGGGCGGTGAGCAGTTCTTC. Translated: CASSVGSQGGGEQFF.

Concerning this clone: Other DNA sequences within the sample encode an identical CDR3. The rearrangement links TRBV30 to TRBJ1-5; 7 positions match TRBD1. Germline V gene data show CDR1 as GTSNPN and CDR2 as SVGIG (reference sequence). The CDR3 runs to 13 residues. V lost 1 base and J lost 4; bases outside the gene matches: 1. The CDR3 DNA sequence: TGTGCCTGGAGTGGACAGGGTAATCAGCCCCAGCATTTT. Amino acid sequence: CAWSGQGNQPQHF.

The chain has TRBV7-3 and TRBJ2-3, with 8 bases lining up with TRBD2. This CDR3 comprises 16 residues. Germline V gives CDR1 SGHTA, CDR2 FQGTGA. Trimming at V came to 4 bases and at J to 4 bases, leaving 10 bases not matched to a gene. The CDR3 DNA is TGTGCCAGCAGCTCAAGCCCCCCAGCGGGAGCAGATACGCAGTATTTT. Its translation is CASSSSPPAGADTQYF. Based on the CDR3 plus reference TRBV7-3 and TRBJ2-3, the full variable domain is GAGVSQTPSNKVTEKGKYVELRCDPISGHTALYWYRQSLGQGPEFLIYFQGTGAADDSGLPNDRFFAVRPEGSVSTLKIQRTERGDSAVYLCASSSSPPAGADTQYFGPGTRLTVL.

The CDR3 is CATSSTDTYNYGYTF. In nucleotides, the CDR3 is TGTGCCACCAGCAGCACCGACACATATAACTATGGCTACACCTTC. V and J are TRBV15 and TRBJ1-2; no definite D call. V lost 3 bases and J 1 base, leaving 12 bases between the germline ends. The CDR3 covers 15 residues. CDR1 is LNHNV, CDR2 YYDKDF, per germline (reference sequence).

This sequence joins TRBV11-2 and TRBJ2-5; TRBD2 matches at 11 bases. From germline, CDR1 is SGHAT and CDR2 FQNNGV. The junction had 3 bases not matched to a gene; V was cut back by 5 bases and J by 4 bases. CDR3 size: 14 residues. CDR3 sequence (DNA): TGTGCCAGCAGCCTTACTAGCGGGAGAGAGACCCAGTACTTC. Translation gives CASSLTSGRETQYF.

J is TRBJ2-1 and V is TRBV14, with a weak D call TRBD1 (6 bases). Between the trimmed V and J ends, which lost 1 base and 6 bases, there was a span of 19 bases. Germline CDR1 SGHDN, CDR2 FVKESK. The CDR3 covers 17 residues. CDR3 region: CASSQVSGRGYPNEQFF. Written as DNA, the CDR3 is TGTGCCAGCAGCCAAGTTAGTGGCAGGGGCTACCCCAATGAGCAGTTCTTC.

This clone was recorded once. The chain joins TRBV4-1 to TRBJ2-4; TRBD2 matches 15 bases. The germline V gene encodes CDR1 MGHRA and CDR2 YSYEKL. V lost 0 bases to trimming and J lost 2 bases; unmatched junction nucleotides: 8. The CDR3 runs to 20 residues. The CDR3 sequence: CASSQDRGLAGGKSKNIQYF. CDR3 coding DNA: TGCGCCAGCAGCCAAGATAGGGGACTAGCGGGAGGTAAATCCAAAAACATTCAGTACTTC.

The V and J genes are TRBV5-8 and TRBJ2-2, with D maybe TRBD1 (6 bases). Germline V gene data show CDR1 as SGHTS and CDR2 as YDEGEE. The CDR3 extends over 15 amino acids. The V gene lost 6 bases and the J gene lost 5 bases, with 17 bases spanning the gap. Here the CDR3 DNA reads TGTGCCAGCAAACCCACAGGGTCAGGGACCGGGGAGCTGTTTTTT. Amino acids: CASKPTGSGTGELFF.

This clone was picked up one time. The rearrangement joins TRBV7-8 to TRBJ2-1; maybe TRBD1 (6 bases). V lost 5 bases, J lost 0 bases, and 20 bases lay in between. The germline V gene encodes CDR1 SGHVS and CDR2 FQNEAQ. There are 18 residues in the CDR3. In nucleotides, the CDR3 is TGTGCCAGCAGCCCGTCCCGATGGACAGAGAGCTCCTACAATGAGCAGTTCTTC. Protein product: CASSPSRWTESSYNEQFF.

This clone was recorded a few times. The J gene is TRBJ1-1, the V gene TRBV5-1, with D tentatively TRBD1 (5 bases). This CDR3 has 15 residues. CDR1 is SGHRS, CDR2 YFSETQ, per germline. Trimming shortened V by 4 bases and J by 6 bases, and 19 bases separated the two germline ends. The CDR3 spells CASSVGGGGIAEAFF. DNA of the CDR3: TGCGCCAGCAGCGTGGGGGGGGGAGGTATCGCTGAAGCTTTCTTT.

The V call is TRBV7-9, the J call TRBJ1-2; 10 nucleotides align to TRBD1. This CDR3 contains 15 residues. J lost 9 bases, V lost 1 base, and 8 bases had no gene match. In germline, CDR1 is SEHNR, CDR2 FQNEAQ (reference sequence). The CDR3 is CASSLVSGTGESYTF. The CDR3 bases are TGTGCCAGCAGCTTAGTTTCCGGGACAGGGGAGAGCTACACCTTC.

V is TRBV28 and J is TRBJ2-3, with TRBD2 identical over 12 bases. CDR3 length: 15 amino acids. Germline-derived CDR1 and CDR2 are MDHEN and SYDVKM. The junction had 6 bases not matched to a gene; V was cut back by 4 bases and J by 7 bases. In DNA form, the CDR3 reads TGTGCCAGCAGTTCCAGACTAGCGGGAGTAAATACGCAGTATTTT. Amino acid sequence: CASSSRLAGVNTQYF.

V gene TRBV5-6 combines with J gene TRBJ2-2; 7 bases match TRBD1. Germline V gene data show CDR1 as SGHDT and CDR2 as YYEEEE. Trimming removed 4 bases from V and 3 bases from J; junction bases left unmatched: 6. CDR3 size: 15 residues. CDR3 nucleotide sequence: TGTGCCAGCAGCGGGATTGACAGGGACACCGGGGAGCTGTTTTTT. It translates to CASSGIDRDTGELFF.

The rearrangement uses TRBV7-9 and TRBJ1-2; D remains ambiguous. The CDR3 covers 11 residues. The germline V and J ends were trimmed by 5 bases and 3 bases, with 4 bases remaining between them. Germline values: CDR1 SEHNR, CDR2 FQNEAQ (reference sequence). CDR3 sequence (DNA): TGTGCCAGCAGCCGGTACTATGGCTACACCTTC. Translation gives CASSRYYGYTF.

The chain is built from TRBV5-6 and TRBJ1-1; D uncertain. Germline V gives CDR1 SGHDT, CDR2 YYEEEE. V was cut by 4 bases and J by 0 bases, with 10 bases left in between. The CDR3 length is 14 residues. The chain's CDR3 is CASSQRLLNTEAFF. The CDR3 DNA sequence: TGTGCCAGCAGCCAGAGGCTGTTGAACACTGAAGCTTTCTTT.

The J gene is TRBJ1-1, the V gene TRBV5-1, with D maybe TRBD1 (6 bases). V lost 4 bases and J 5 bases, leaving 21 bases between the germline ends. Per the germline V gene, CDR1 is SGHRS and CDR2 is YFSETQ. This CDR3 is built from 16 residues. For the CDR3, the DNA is TGCGCCAGCAGCCCAGCCCTGACAGGTCCGAATACTGAAGCTTTCTTT. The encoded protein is CASSPALTGPNTEAFF.

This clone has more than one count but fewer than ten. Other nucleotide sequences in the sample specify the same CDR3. CDR3 sequence: CASSLAGGNQPQHF. The DNA for the CDR3 is TGTGCCAGCAGCTTAGCAGGGGGCAATCAGCCCCAGCATTTT. The chain links TRBV7-9 to TRBJ1-5; a weak D match, TRBD1 (5 bases). The germline V gene has CDR1 SEHNR and CDR2 FQNEAQ (reference sequence). Deletions cut 0 bases from V and 2 bases from J, with 5 bases between. The CDR3 covers 14 residues.

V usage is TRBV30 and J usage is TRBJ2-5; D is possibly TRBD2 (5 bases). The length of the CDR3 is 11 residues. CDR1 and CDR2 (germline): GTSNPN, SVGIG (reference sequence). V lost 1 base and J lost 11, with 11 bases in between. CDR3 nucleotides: TGTGCCTGGAGTGCGCTGTGGGAGCAGTACTTC. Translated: CAWSALWEQYF.